This T cell receptor beta chain was recovered during a study of siplizumab effects on memory and regulatory T cells. Study background: Without drug or with siplizumab at approximately 0.91 ug/mL, mixed lymphocyte reactions were set up in pairs. Overall study findings and caveats: Treatment with siplizumab left mappable alloreactive CD4+ clones averaging approximately 69% Treg-derived, compared with 25% to 30% in controls.

The table lists this clone with a few counts. What it binds is unknown. The mixed lymphocyte reaction cells were grown together in coculture at 37°C for 6 days. This table comes from immunoSEQ multiplex PCR, and its TCRdb copy is limited to in-frame clones, with some not included. The data hold about 9,900 clones, with roughly 40% observed a single time. Source material: CFSE-low (dividing) CD4+ T cells sorted from an allogeneic mixed lymphocyte reaction. This sequence originates from a human donor in good health; the cells came from an allogeneic mixed lymphocyte reaction.

CDR3 loop: CAISGMGPAGQFF. DNA for the CDR3: TGTGCCATCAGTGGCATGGGCCCCGCGGGACAGTTCTTC. The chain links TRBV10-3 to TRBJ2-1, with D perhaps matching TRBD2 (6 bases). The CDR3 spans 13 residues. The germline gives CDR1 ENHRY, CDR2 SYGVKD. The V end lost 4 bases, the J end lost 13 bases, and 17 bases lay between the germline ends.